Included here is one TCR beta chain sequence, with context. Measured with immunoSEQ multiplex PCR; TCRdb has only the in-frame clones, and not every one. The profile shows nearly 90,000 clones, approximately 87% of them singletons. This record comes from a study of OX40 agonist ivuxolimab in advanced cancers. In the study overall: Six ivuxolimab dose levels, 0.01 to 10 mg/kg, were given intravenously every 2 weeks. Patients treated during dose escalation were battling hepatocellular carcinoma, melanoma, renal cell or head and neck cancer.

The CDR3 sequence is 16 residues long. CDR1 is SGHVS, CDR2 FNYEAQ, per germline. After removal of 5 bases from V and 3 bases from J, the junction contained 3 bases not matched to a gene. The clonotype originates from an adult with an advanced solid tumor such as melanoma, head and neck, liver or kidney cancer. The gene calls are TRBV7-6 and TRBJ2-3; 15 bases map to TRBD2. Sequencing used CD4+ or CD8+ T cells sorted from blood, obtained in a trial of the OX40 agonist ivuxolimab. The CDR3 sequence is CASSPGTSGGTDTQYF. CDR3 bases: TGTGCCAGCAGCCCCGGGACTAGCGGGGGGACAGATACGCAGTATTTT.